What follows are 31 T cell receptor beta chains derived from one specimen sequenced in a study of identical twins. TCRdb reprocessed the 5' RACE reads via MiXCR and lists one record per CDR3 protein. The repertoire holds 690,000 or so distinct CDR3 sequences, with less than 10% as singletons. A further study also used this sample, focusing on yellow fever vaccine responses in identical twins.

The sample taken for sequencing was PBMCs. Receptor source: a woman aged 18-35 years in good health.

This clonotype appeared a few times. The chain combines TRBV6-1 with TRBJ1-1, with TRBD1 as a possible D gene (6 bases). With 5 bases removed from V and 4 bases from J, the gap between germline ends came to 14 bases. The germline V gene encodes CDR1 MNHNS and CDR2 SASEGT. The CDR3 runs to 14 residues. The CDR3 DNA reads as TGTGCCAGCAGTCCAACAGGGACGGGCACTGAAGCTTTCTTT. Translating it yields CASSPTGTGTEAFF.

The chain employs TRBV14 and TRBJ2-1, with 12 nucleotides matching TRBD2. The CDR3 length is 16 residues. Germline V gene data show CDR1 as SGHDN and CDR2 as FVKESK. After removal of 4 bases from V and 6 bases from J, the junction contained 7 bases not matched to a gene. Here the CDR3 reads CASSRASGGARNEQFF. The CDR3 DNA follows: TGTGCCAGCAGCCGAGCTAGCGGGGGGGCCCGCAATGAGCAGTTCTTC.

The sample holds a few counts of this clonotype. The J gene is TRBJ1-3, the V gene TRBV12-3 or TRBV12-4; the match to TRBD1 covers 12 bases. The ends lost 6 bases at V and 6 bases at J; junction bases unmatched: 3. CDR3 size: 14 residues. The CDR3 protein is CASRGTGGENTIYF. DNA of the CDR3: TGTGCCAGCAGGGGGACAGGGGGCGAAAACACCATATATTTT.

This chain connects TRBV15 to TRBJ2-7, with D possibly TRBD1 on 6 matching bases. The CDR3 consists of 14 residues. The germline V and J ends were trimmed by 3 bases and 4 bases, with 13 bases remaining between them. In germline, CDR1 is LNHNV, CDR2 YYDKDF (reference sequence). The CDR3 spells CATSSRVGAYEQYF. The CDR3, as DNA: TGTGCCACCAGCAGCAGGGTGGGGGCATACGAGCAGTACTTC.

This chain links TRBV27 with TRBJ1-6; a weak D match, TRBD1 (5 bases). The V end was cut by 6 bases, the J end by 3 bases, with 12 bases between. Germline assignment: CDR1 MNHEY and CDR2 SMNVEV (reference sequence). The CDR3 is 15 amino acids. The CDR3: CASSSAGSYNSPLHF. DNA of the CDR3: TGTGCCAGCAGCTCAGCAGGGAGCTATAATTCACCCCTCCACTTT.

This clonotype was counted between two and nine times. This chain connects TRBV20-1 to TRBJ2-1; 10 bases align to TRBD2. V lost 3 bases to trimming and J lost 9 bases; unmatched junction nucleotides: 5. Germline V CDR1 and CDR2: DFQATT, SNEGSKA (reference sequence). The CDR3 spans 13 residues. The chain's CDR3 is CSASGLADSEQFF. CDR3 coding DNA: TGCAGTGCTAGCGGACTAGCGGACTCTGAGCAGTTCTTC.

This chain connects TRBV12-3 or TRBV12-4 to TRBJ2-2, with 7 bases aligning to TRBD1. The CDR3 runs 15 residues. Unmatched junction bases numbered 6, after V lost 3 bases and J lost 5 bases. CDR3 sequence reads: CASSFYRGGTGELFF. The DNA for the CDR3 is TGTGCCAGCAGTTTCTACAGGGGTGGTACCGGGGAGCTGTTTTTT.

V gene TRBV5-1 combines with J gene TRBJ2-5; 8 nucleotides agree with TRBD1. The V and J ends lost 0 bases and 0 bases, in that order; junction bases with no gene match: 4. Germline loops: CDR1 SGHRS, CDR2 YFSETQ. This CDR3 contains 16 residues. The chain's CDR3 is CASSLGQGTYQETQYF. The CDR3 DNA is TGCGCCAGCAGCTTGGGACAGGGGACGTACCAAGAGACCCAGTACTTC.

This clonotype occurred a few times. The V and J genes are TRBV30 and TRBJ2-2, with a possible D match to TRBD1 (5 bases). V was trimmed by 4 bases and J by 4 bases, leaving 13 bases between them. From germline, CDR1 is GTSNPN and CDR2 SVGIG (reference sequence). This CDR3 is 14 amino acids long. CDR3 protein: CAWKGQGGTGELFF. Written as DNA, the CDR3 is TGTGCCTGGAAAGGGCAGGGTGGCACCGGGGAGCTGTTTTTT.

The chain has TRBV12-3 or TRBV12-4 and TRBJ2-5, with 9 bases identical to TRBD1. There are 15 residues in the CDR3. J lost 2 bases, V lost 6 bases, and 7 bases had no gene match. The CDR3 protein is CASRDRGGGQETQYF. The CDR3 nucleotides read TGTGCCAGCAGAGACAGGGGGGGTGGTCAAGAGACCCAGTACTTC.

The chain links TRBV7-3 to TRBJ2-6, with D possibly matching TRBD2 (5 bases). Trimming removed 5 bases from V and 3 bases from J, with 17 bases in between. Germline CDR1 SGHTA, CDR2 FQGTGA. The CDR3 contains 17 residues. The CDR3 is CASSPPRGFSGANVLTF. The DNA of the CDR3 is TGTGCCAGCAGCCCCCCGCGAGGGTTTAGTGGGGCCAACGTCCTGACTTTC.

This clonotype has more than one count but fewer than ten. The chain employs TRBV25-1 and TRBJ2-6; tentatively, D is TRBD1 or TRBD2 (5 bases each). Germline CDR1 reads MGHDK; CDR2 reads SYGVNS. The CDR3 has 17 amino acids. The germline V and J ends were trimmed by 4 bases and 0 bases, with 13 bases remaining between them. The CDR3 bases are TGTGCCAGCAGTGGCCGGGACGGTGTCTCTGGGGCCAACGTCCTGACTTTC. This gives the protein CASSGRDGVSGANVLTF.

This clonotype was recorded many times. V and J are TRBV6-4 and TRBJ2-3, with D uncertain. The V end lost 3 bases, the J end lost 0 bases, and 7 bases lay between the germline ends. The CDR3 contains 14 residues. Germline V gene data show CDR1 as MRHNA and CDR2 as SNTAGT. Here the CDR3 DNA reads TGTGCCAGCAGTGAGCGACCTAGCACAGATACGCAGTATTTT. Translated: CASSERPSTDTQYF.

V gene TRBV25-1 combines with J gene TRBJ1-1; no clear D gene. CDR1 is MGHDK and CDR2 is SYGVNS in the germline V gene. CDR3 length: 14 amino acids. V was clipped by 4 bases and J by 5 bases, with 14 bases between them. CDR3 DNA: TGTGCCAGCAGTGGATCCGACGGTAGGACTGAAGCTTTCTTT. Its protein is CASSGSDGRTEAFF.

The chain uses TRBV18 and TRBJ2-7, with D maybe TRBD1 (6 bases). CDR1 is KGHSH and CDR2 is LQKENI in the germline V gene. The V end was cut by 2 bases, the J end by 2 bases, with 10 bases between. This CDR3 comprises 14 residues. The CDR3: CASSPRGQTYEQYF. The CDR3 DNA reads TGTGCCAGCTCACCAAGAGGACAGACCTACGAGCAGTACTTC.

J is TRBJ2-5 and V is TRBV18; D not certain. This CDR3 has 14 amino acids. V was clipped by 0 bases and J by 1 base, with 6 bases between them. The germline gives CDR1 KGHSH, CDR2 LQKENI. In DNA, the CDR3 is TGTGCCAGCTCACCACCAGCCATCCAAGAGACCCAGTACTTC. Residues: CASSPPAIQETQYF.

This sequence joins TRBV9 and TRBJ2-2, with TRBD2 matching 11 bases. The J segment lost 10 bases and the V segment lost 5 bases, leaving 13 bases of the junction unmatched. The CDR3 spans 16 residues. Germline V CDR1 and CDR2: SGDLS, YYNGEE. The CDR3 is CASRQGLAETTPELFF. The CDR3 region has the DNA TGTGCCAGCAGGCAGGGACTAGCGGAGACCACCCCGGAGCTGTTTTTT.

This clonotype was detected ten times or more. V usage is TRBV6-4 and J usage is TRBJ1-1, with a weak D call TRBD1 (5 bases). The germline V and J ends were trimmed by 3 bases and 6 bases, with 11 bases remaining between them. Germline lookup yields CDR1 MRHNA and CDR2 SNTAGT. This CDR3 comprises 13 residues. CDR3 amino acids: CASSEGDRAEAFF. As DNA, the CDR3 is TGTGCCAGCAGTGAGGGGGACCGAGCTGAAGCTTTCTTT.

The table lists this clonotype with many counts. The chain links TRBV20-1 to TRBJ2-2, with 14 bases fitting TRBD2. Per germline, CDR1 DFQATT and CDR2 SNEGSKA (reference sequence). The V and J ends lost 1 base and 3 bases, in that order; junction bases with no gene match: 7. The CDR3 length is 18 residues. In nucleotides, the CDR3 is TGCAGTGCTAGAGGGTGGACTAGCGGGAGGTCGGACACCGGGGAGCTGTTTTTT. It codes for CSARGWTSGRSDTGELFF.

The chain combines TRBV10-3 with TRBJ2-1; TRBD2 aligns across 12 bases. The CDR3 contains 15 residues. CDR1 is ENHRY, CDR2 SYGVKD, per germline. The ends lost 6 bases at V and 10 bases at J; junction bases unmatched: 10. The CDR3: CAIRPGTSGWYEQFF. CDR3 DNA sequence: TGTGCCATCAGGCCCGGGACTAGCGGGTGGTACGAGCAGTTCTTC.

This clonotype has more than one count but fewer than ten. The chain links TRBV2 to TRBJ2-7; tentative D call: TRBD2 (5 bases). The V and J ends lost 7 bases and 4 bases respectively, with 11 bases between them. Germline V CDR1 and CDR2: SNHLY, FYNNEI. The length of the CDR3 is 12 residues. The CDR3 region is CASNERRYEQYF. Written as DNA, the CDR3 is TGTGCCAGCAACGAGCGGCGGTACGAGCAGTACTTC. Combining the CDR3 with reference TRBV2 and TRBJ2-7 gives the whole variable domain EPEVTQTPSHQVTQMGQEVILRCVPISNHLYFYWYRQILGQKVEFLVSFYNNEISEKSEIFDDQFSVERPDGSNFTLKIRSTKLEDSAMYFCASNERRYEQYFGPGTRLTVT.

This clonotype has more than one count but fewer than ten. CDR3 in amino acids: CASSPRLGDASSGANVLTF. The CDR3 region has the DNA TGTGCCAGCAGTCCGAGATTAGGGGACGCCAGCTCTGGGGCCAACGTCCTGACTTTC. The V and J genes are TRBV27 and TRBJ2-6, with D perhaps TRBD1 or TRBD2 (5 bases each). V was trimmed by 5 bases and J by 0 bases, leaving 20 bases between them. The CDR3 has 19 amino acids. Germline V gene lookup returns CDR1 MNHEY and CDR2 SMNVEV (reference sequence).

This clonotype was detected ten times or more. The CDR3 nucleotides are TGTGCCAGCAGTTTTTGGCGGGAGCCAACCTACAATGAGCAGTTCTTC. It codes for CASSFWREPTYNEQFF. J is TRBJ2-1 and V is TRBV28; 7 bases align to TRBD2. Trimming at V came to 3 bases and at J to 2 bases, leaving 7 bases not matched to a gene. From germline, CDR1 is MDHEN and CDR2 SYDVKM. This CDR3 comprises 16 residues.

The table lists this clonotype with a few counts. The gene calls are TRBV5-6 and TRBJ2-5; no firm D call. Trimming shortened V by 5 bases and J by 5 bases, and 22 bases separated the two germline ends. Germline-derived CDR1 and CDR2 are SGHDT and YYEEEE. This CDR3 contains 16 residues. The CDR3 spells CASRKELGQVGETQYF. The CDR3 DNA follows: TGTGCCAGCAGGAAGGAACTCGGGCAGGTTGGGGAGACCCAGTACTTC.

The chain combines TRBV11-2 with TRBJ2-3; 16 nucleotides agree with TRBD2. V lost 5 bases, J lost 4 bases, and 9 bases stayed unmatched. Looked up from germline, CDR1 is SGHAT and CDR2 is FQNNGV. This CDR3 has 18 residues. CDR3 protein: CASSPGTSGRVRPDTQYF. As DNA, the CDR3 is TGTGCCAGCAGCCCCGGGACTAGCGGGAGGGTTAGGCCAGATACGCAGTATTTT. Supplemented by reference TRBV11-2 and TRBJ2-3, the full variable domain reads EAGVAQSPRYKIIEKRQSVAFWCNPISGHATLYWYQQILGQGPKLLIQFQNNGVVDDSQLPKDRFSAERLKGVDSTLKIQPAKLEDSAVYLCASSPGTSGRVRPDTQYFGPGTRLTVL.

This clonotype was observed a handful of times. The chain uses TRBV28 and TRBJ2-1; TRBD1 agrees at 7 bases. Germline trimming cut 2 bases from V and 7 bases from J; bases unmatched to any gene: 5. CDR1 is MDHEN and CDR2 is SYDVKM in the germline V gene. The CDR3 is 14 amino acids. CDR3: CASSLIQGINEQFF. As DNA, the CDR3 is TGTGCCAGCAGTTTAATACAGGGGATAAATGAGCAGTTCTTC.

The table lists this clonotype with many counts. CDR3 amino acids: CASSYQPGTANTEAFF. The CDR3 nucleotides are TGTGCCAGCAGTTACCAGCCAGGGACAGCTAACACTGAAGCTTTCTTT. V usage is TRBV6-5 and J usage is TRBJ1-1; 7 bases line up with TRBD1. The CDR3 length is 16 residues. J lost 2 bases, V lost 2 bases, and 8 bases had no gene match. Germline V gene lookup returns CDR1 MNHEY and CDR2 SVGAGI.

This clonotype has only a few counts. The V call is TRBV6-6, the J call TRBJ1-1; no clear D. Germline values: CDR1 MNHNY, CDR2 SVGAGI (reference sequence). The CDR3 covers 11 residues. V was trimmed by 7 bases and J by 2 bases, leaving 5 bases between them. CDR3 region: CASTENTEAFF. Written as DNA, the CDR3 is TGTGCCAGCACAGAAAACACTGAAGCTTTCTTT.

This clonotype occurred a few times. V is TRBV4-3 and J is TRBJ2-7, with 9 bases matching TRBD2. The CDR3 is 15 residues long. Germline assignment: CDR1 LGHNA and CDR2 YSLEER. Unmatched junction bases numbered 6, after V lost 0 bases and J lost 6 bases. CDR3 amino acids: CASSQEIAGVGEQYF. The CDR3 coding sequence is TGCGCCAGCAGCCAAGAAATAGCGGGAGTAGGCGAGCAGTACTTC.

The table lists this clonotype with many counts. The CDR3: CASSQGWPFLSYEQYF. In DNA, the CDR3 is TGCGCCAGCAGCCAAGGATGGCCGTTCCTTTCCTACGAGCAGTACTTC. The genes are TRBV4-1 and TRBJ2-7; D gene uncertain. Germline lookup yields CDR1 MGHRA and CDR2 YSYEKL. V lost 1 base to trimming and J lost 1 base, with 14 bases between them. CDR3 length equals 16 residues.

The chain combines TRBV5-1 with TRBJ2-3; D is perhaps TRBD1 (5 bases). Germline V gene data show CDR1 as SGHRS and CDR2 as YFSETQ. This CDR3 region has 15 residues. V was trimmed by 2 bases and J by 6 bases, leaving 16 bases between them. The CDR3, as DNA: TGCGCCAGCAGCTTATCTACAGGCGCCCCGGATACGCAGTATTTT. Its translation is CASSLSTGAPDTQYF.